The TCR beta chain described here comes from a study of blood T cells in healthy people across ages (dated by TCRdb to about 2015). For the study in its entirety: In model experiments, template switching captured roughly one uniquely barcoded TCR beta cDNA molecule for every two T cells. To avoid experimental bias, donors of different ages were distributed randomly across sequencing lanes. Two additional independent replicas of 1 million unique cDNA reads from the same blood draw were analyzed for two donors (one aged 18 to 29 and one aged 80 or older). Using deep sequencing normalized with unique cDNA molecular identifiers, the study measured how TCR beta repertoire diversity changes with age. The donors were split into four age groups: young (average 16 years), middle-aged (more than 35), aged (around 67) and long-lived (over 80). Summary of the overall study and its limitations: The CMV infection status of donors was not known, potentially confounding age-related changes in expanded clonotypes. The long-lived group showed more naive CD4+ T cells, fewer expanded clones and increased TCR diversity than the aged group, suggesting age selection. Estimates of total diversity based on one million sequenced T cells were considered lower bounds and underestimates. Conclusive comparison of naive and antigen-experienced compartments was prevented by the profiling of bulk unsorted PBMCs. Observed TCR beta diversity per million T cells fell roughly linearly with age, and a significant reduction was already apparent by age around 44. There was a strong correlation between observed TCR beta diversity and the percentage of naive T cells measured by flow cytometry.

The table lists this clonotype with a count of one. No antigen is known for it. Base qualities are missing; no much larger clone stands one base away. One read is thin evidence. Receptors were amplified or captured by 5' RACE. Sequencing was performed on an Illumina HiSeq 2500. A second PCR of roughly 7 to 11 cycles was performed with a sample-barcoded 5' primer and a J-beta primer mix. A template-switch 5' adaptor carrying 12 random nucleotides introduced a unique molecular identifier onto each TCR beta cDNA molecule. At least 2.5 million CDR3-containing paired-end reads were obtained from each sample. All of the RNA was converted into first-strand cDNA using the Mint cDNA synthesis kit, with a TRBC-specific oligonucleotide serving as the primer. Following uracil-DNA glycosylase treatment, a first 18-cycle PCR with universal primers M1SS and BC2_uni_R was performed on all cDNA. Processing in the source paper ran as follows. For normalization, 1 million high-quality reads, each with a distinct molecular identifier, were randomly selected from each sample. Reads with shared molecular identifiers were discarded instead of being binned into consensus sequences. CDR3 identification, clonotype clustering and error correction used MiTCR with a Q25 quality threshold and the strictest error-elimination algorithm. A nonparametric unseen species model with Euler transformation was used to estimate lower-bound total TCR beta diversity. Using fastp at Q25 and MiXCR, TCRdb reprocessed the public reads and kept productive beta chains. All rows with the same CDR3 protein become a single entry with the most common DNA and genes. The V and J calls and clone size are TCRdb's, not the authors'. Counted in this sample were approximately 800,000 distinct CDR3 sequences; around half of them appeared once. The ten most abundant clones make up approximately 41% of the sample.

Donors were a few dozen systemically healthy Caucasian individuals from Russia aged roughly 6 to 90 years. Each donor gave 8 to 10 milliliters of peripheral blood, drawn into EDTA-treated Vacutainer tubes. PBMCs were isolated by Ficoll-Paque density-gradient centrifugation, with at least 7 million obtained per sample. Total RNA was extracted from PBMCs with Trizol reagent, with at least 5.5 micrograms obtained per sample. Naive CD45RAhigh/CD27high T cell percentages were measured by flow cytometry on a PBMC aliquot from every donor. Including the terminal cysteine and phenylalanine, the CDR3 comprises 14 residues. The CDR3 DNA has 42 bases and is translated from base 1. For CDR1 and CDR2, the germline V gene lists SGDLS and YYNGEE. The V end gives up 4 bases and the J end 11 bases, leaving 11 bases in the junction not matched to a gene.

Sequencing was carried out using blood. This TCR derives from a man aged 80 or over in good health. The rearrangement combines TRBV9 with TRBJ1-1, with 10 bases matching TRBD1. The CDR3 amino acid sequence is: CASSRGQGVVWAFF. The DNA reads TGTGCCAGCAGCCGTGGACAGGGGGTCGTTTGGGCTTTCTTT.